This entry lists 17 T cell receptor beta chains sequenced from one sample in a study of shared clonotypes between healthy human individuals. CD8 cells regarded as naive lacked CD45RO, were positively chosen for CCR7, and omitted terminally differentiated effector memory CD45RA+ cells. The protocol was immunoSEQ multiplex PCR, while the TCRdb copy is restricted to in-frame clones and leaves out a portion. The sample lists around 640,000 clones; around 96% were seen once. Sequencing was carried out using naive CD8+ T cells sorted from blood. The receptors were sampled from a woman aged 25-40 years in good health.

This chain links TRBV27 with TRBJ1-2, with D possibly matching TRBD1 (5 bases). The CDR3 runs 11 residues. Germline CDR1 reads MNHEY; CDR2 reads SMNVEV (reference sequence). CDR3 sequence reads: CAVGGLYGYTF. In DNA, the CDR3 is TGTGCAGTCGGGGGTCTCTATGGCTACACCTTC.

In nucleotides, the CDR3 is TGTGCCAGCAGCGCCCCCGGGAGGGACACTGAAGCTTTCTTT. This encodes CASSAPGRDTEAFF. V and J are TRBV7-9 and TRBJ1-1, with D unclear. CDR3 length equals 14 residues. Germline CDR1 reads SEHNR; CDR2 reads FQNEAQ (reference sequence). Trimming pared 5 bases from V and 3 bases from J, leaving 13 bases between.

This rearrangement joins TRBV7-2 to TRBJ1-5; D is unclear. CDR1 and CDR2 from the germline V gene are SGHTA and FQGNSA. With 5 bases removed from V and 0 bases from J, the gap between germline ends came to 14 bases. The CDR3 extends over 16 amino acids. The CDR3 sequence is CASSPIDGLSNQPQHF. DNA of the CDR3: TGTGCCAGCAGCCCAATCGACGGGCTTAGCAATCAGCCCCAGCATTTT.

As regards this clone: Other DNA sequences in the sample encode the same CDR3. V and J are TRBV5-4 and TRBJ1-2; no clear D. V was pared by 1 base and J by 2 bases, with 6 bases between. The CDR3 consists of 13 residues. The germline V gene has CDR1 SGHNT and CDR2 YYREEE (reference sequence). In nucleotides, the CDR3 is TGTGCCAGCAGCTTGCCGGAGAACTATGGCTACACCTTC. Translating it yields CASSLPENYGYTF.

This chain uses TRBV13 with TRBJ2-7; 9 nucleotides align to TRBD2. Trimming cost V 5 bases and J 0 bases; bases outside gene matches: 2. Per the germline V gene, CDR1 is PRHDT and CDR2 is FYEKMQ (reference sequence). The CDR3 has 14 amino acids. For the CDR3, the DNA is TGTGCCAGCAGCCCGGGACTAGCCTCCTACGAGCAGTACTTC. This sequence encodes CASSPGLASYEQYF.

The rearrangement joins TRBV28 to TRBJ1-5; no firm D call. The CDR3 spans 15 residues. The V end lost 6 bases, the J end lost 3 bases, and 15 bases lay between the germline ends. CDR1 is MDHEN, CDR2 SYDVKM, per germline. The CDR3 reads CASSSTDGNNQPQHF. CDR3 nucleotides: TGTGCCAGCAGCTCGACGGACGGGAACAATCAGCCCCAGCATTTT.

A few counts support this clone. The CDR3 nucleotides are TGTGCCAGCAGCTTAGAGACAGGGGGCAAAAACATTCAGTACTTC. This sequence encodes CASSLETGGKNIQYF. V is TRBV13 and J is TRBJ2-4, with 9 bases matching TRBD1. Losses at the gene ends were 1 base for V and 3 bases for J; bases not matched to a gene: 1. Per the germline V gene, CDR1 is PRHDT and CDR2 is FYEKMQ (reference sequence). The CDR3 covers 15 residues. The entire variable domain, with the rest obtained from reference TRBV13 and TRBJ2-4, is as follows: AAGVIQSPRHLIKEKRETATLKCYPIPRHDTVYWYQQGPGQDPQFLISFYEKMQSDKGSIPDRFSAQQFSDYHSELNMSSLELGDSALYFCASSLETGGKNIQYFGAGTRLSVL.

The chain joins TRBV27 to TRBJ1-5; no reliable D call. Germline-derived CDR1 and CDR2 are MNHEY and SMNVEV (reference sequence). V lost 6 bases and J lost 1, with 10 bases in between. The CDR3 is made up of 14 amino acids. The CDR3 DNA reads as TGTGCCAGCAGCCCTGAGAGGAGCAATCAGCCCCAGCATTTT. This translates into CASSPERSNQPQHF.

This chain links TRBV6-5 with TRBJ1-1; the D is unclear. The CDR3 length is 11 residues. CDR1 is MNHEY, CDR2 SVGAGI, per germline. V was shortened by 7 bases and J by 3 bases, with 6 bases between the two germline ends. CDR3 nucleotide sequence: TGTGCCAGCAACCGAGACACTGAAGCTTTCTTT. It yields the protein CASNRDTEAFF.

This chain connects TRBV19 to TRBJ2-2, with D hard to call. Trimming left V 6 bases short and J 8 bases short, with 10 bases between. This CDR3 contains 12 residues. CDR1 is LNHDA, CDR2 SQIVND, per germline (reference sequence). DNA for the CDR3: TGTGCCAGTAGAAGGGCGGATGGGGAGCTGTTTTTT. This gives the protein CASRRADGELFF.

The V call is TRBV6-5, the J call TRBJ1-5, with a possible D match to TRBD1 (6 bases). Per the germline V gene, CDR1 is MNHEY and CDR2 is SVGAGI. The CDR3 consists of 13 residues. Deletions cut 4 bases from V and 7 bases from J, with 11 bases between. CDR3 nucleotides: TGTGCCAGCAGTTCGGGGGCTCGGCAGCCCCAGCATTTT. Amino acids: CASSSGARQPQHF.

V gene TRBV9 combines with J gene TRBJ2-2, with TRBD2 matching 7 bases. CDR1 is SGDLS and CDR2 is YYNGEE in the germline V gene. The V gene end was trimmed by 0 bases and the J gene end by 1 base; junction bases not matched to a gene: 3. The CDR3 spans 16 residues. The CDR3 DNA reads TGTGCCAGCAGCGTAGCGGGAGGTGGGAACACCGGGGAGCTGTTTTTT. It specifies CASSVAGGGNTGELFF.

V usage is TRBV4-1 and J usage is TRBJ1-3, with D possibly being TRBD1 (5 bases). Germline V gives CDR1 MGHRA, CDR2 YSYEKL. Deletions cut 4 bases from V and 9 bases from J, with 16 bases between. This CDR3 contains 14 residues. CDR3 residues: CASSPTYPGTTIYF. CDR3 bases: TGCGCCAGCAGCCCCACCTATCCAGGGACCACCATATATTTT.

The chain employs TRBV13 and TRBJ2-3; 7 bases are shared with TRBD2. Germline trimming cut 0 bases from V and 2 bases from J; bases unmatched to any gene: 2. This CDR3 is 15 amino acids long. Germline V gene data show CDR1 as PRHDT and CDR2 as FYEKMQ (reference sequence). The chain's CDR3 is CASSLGLANTDTQYF. The DNA of the CDR3 is TGTGCCAGCAGCTTAGGACTAGCGAACACAGATACGCAGTATTTT. Using reference TRBV13 and TRBJ2-3 for the parts outside the CDR3, the full variable domain is AAGVIQSPRHLIKEKRETATLKCYPIPRHDTVYWYQQGPGQDPQFLISFYEKMQSDKGSIPDRFSAQQFSDYHSELNMSSLELGDSALYFCASSLGLANTDTQYFGPGTRLTVL.

The chain recombines TRBV7-9 with TRBJ2-7; maybe TRBD2 (6 bases). Trimming stripped 8 bases from V and 7 bases from J, with 18 bases between. The germline CDR1 and CDR2 sequences are SEHNR and FQNEAQ (reference sequence). This CDR3 has 13 residues. The DNA of the CDR3 is TGTGCCAGCCACGGAAGGGCGGGAAGTGAGCAGTACTTC. It translates to CASHGRAGSEQYF.

The chain combines TRBV7-9 with TRBJ2-5; D unclear. The better agreement between TRBJ2-7 and the DNA end casts doubt on the J call. Germline CDR1 reads SEHNR; CDR2 reads FQNEAQ (reference sequence). This CDR3 is 15 amino acids long. The CDR3 DNA is TGTGCCAGCAGCTCCCACCCAAGTGCTTGGGACGAGCAGTACTTC. Translated: CASSSHPSAWDEQYF.

This sequence joins TRBV28 and TRBJ1-5; D ambiguous. The V end was cut by 6 bases, the J end by 0 bases, with 9 bases between. There are 14 residues in the CDR3. Germline V gene data show CDR1 as MDHEN and CDR2 as SYDVKM. The CDR3 region has the DNA TGTGCCAGCAGCCGCAGCTATAGCAATCAGCCCCAGCATTTT. Protein: CASSRSYSNQPQHF. The full variable domain, with the rest looked up from reference TRBV28 and TRBJ1-5, is DVKVTQSSRYLVKRTGEKVFLECVQDMDHENMFWYRQDPGLGLRLIYFSYDVKMKEKGDIPEGYSVSREKKERFSLILESASTNQTSMYLCASSRSYSNQPQHFGDGTRLSIL.